One sample yielded the 30 T cell receptor beta chains listed below, sequenced in a study of T-cell reconstitution after alpha-beta-depleted transplantation in children. Unique molecular identifiers featured in how the TCRbeta library was prepared. MiXCR, applied by TCRdb to the PCR reads, yields one record per CDR3 protein. The sample lists roughly 400,000 distinct CDR3 sequences, roughly 22% seen once, with 3.5% to 4% in the top ten. The sample consisted of PBMCs from the stem cell graft donor, taken from the stem cell graft. These receptors came from a human donor who donated a stem cell graft to a child with acute myeloid leukemia.

This clonotype has at least ten counts. The V gene is TRBV7-9, the J gene TRBJ2-7, with TRBD1 identical over 9 bases. Germline V gene data show CDR1 as SEHNR and CDR2 as FQNEAQ (reference sequence). The CDR3 consists of 16 residues. Trimming took 4 bases from V and 2 from J; bases not matched to a gene: 9. CDR3 nucleotide sequence: TGTGCCAGCAGCTCACTAACAGGGGGCCCTCCCTACGAGCAGTACTTC. It is translated as CASSSLTGGPPYEQYF. Filled out from reference TRBV7-9 and TRBJ2-7, the complete variable domain reads DTGVSQNPRHKITKRGQNVTFRCDPISEHNRLYWYRQTLGQGPEFLTYFQNEAQLEKSRLLSDRFSAERPKGSFSTLEIQRTEQGDSAMYLCASSSLTGGPPYEQYFGPGTRLTVT.

The chain employs TRBV24-1 and TRBJ2-2; no reliable D call. Germline assignment: CDR1 KGHDR and CDR2 SFDVKD. The V and J ends lost 1 base and 1 base respectively, with 6 bases between them. CDR3 length: 15 amino acids. The CDR3 region has the DNA TGTGCCACCAGTGATTTTTTGGGGAACACCGGGGAGCTGTTTTTT. This encodes CATSDFLGNTGELFF.

This clonotype was observed a handful of times. The chain couples TRBV5-1 to TRBJ1-1, with D maybe TRBD1 (6 bases). V was clipped by 4 bases and J by 2 bases, with 18 bases between them. Germline lookup yields CDR1 SGHRS and CDR2 YFSETQ. The CDR3 runs to 16 residues. CDR3 bases: TGCGCCAGCAGCCCCAGGGTCGACAGGAGTAACACTGAAGCTTTCTTT. Protein: CASSPRVDRSNTEAFF.

Only a few counts were recorded for this clonotype. The chain joins TRBV20-1 to TRBJ2-7; 14 nucleotides align to TRBD2. Germline values: CDR1 DFQATT, CDR2 SNEGSKA (reference sequence). With V trimmed by 4 bases and J by 4 bases, 6 bases remained unmatched. There are 15 residues in the CDR3. CDR3 residues: CSATPGLAGVYEQYF. For the CDR3, the DNA is TGCAGTGCTACGCCGGGACTAGCGGGAGTATACGAGCAGTACTTC.

This clonotype appeared a few times. The rearrangement links TRBV28 to TRBJ1-2, with D maybe TRBD1 (6 bases). CDR1 and CDR2 (germline): MDHEN, SYDVKM. V lost 7 bases and J 0 bases, leaving 18 bases between the germline ends. This CDR3 has 16 amino acids. CDR3 sequence reads: CASIQAAGATNYGYTF. The CDR3 DNA follows: TGTGCCAGCATCCAGGCAGCGGGGGCGACTAACTATGGCTACACCTTC.

This chain uses TRBV28 with TRBJ2-3; 7 bases line up with TRBD1. The germline CDR1 and CDR2 sequences are MDHEN and SYDVKM. Trimming at V came to 7 bases and at J to 5 bases, leaving 3 bases not matched to a gene. The CDR3 spans 12 residues. DNA of the CDR3: TGTGCCAGCACTACAGGGGTAGATACGCAGTATTTT. Residues: CASTTGVDTQYF.

This clonotype was observed many times. The chain is built from TRBV5-5 and TRBJ2-1; TRBD2 might be the D (5 bases). V was pared by 0 bases and J by 8 bases, with 9 bases between. Germline CDR1 reads SGHKS; CDR2 reads YYEKEE (reference sequence). This CDR3 contains 13 residues. CDR3 amino acids: CASSLGLADEQFF. The CDR3 coding sequence is TGTGCCAGCAGCTTGGGGCTAGCCGATGAGCAGTTCTTC. Together with reference TRBV5-5 and TRBJ2-1, the CDR3 gives the full variable domain: DAGVTQSPTHLIKTRGQQVTLRCSPISGHKSVSWYQQVLGQGPQFIFQYYEKEERGRGNFPDRFSARQFPNYSSELNVNALLLGDSALYLCASSLGLADEQFFGPGTRLTVL.

The chain links TRBV6-4 to TRBJ2-1; unclear D gene. This CDR3 comprises 15 residues. Trimming cost V 0 bases and J 4 bases, with 10 bases left between them. Germline values: CDR1 MRHNA, CDR2 SNTAGT. The CDR3 reads CASSDSNPGYNEQFF. The CDR3 DNA follows: TGTGCCAGCAGTGACTCGAACCCCGGGTACAATGAGCAGTTCTTC.

This clonotype appeared a few times. The rearrangement joins TRBV27 to TRBJ2-1; D uncertain. Trimming shortened V by 5 bases and J by 7 bases, and 9 bases separated the two germline ends. There are 12 residues in the CDR3. Per germline, CDR1 MNHEY and CDR2 SMNVEV (reference sequence). The DNA of the CDR3 is TGTGCCAGCAGTGGGAATGAAAATGAGCAGTTCTTC. Protein: CASSGNENEQFF.

This clonotype has a single count. The gene calls are TRBV12-3 or TRBV12-4 and TRBJ2-1; 16 nucleotides line up with TRBD2. V shed 6 bases, J shed 7 bases, and the junction held 15 bases outside the gene matches. The CDR3 spans 19 residues. CDR3 sequence (DNA): TGTGCCAGCAGACCTCCCTTTGGGACTAGCGGGAGGGCCCGGAATGAGCAGTTCTTC. This encodes CASRPPFGTSGRARNEQFF.

The chain has TRBV12-3 or TRBV12-4 and TRBJ1-1; possible D gene TRBD1, 5 bases. The V and J ends lost 5 bases and 10 bases respectively, with 11 bases between them. This CDR3 comprises 11 residues. The CDR3 sequence is CASSQTAGAFF. The CDR3, as DNA: TGTGCCAGCAGTCAGACAGCGGGAGCTTTCTTT.

The V call is TRBV5-5, the J call TRBJ2-5; 7 bases agree with TRBD1. The CDR3 is 16 residues long. With 0 bases clipped from V and 1 base from J, the junction kept 6 bases outside the gene matches. Germline CDR1 reads SGHKS; CDR2 reads YYEKEE (reference sequence). The CDR3 region is CASSLAFGTAQETQYF. CDR3 DNA sequence: TGTGCCAGCAGCTTGGCCTTTGGGACAGCCCAAGAGACCCAGTACTTC.

This clonotype appeared a single time. This sequence joins TRBV6-1 and TRBJ1-5; tentative D call: TRBD1 (5 bases). The V gene lost 2 bases and the J gene lost 0 bases, with 11 bases spanning the gap. The CDR3 runs 16 residues. Germline loops: CDR1 MNHNS, CDR2 SASEGT. The CDR3 DNA sequence: TGTGCCAGCAGTGAATTTTCGGGGACTAGCAATCAGCCCCAGCATTTT. As protein: CASSEFSGTSNQPQHF.

This clonotype came up a few times. The CDR3 DNA follows: TGTGCCAGCAGCCCAGCCGGGACTACCTCCTACGAGCAGTACTTC. It specifies CASSPAGTTSYEQYF. The chain is built from TRBV9 and TRBJ2-7, with 7 bases aligning to TRBD2. The CDR3 covers 15 residues. The trim removed 4 bases at V and 0 bases at J, leaving 7 bases unmatched. Germline assignment: CDR1 SGDLS and CDR2 YYNGEE.

This chain joins TRBV4-3 and TRBJ2-1; D not certain. CDR3 size: 13 residues. CDR1 and CDR2 from the germline V gene are LGHNA and YSLEER. The V gene lost 2 bases and the J gene lost 8 bases, with 10 bases spanning the gap. The CDR3 coding sequence is TGCGCCAGCAGCCAATATTCCCGGTATGAGCAGTTCTTC. Translation gives CASSQYSRYEQFF.

This clonotype showed up many times. V is TRBV20-1 and J is TRBJ2-5, with 9 nucleotides matching TRBD1. J lost 5 bases, V lost 5 bases, and 6 bases had no gene match. Germline loops: CDR1 DFQATT, CDR2 SNEGSKA (reference sequence). The CDR3 is 13 amino acids. CDR3 sequence: CSARGQGIETQYF. The CDR3, as DNA: TGCAGTGCTCGGGGACAGGGAATTGAGACCCAGTACTTC.

This CDR3 is CSVPRSGVVQETQYF. The CDR3 region has the DNA TGCAGCGTCCCTCGGAGTGGGGTGGTCCAAGAGACCCAGTACTTC. V is TRBV29-1 and J is TRBJ2-5; no definite D call. V lost 6 bases and J 1 base, leaving 18 bases between the germline ends. The CDR3 totals 15 residues. Germline V gene data show CDR1 as SQVTM and CDR2 as ANQGSEA.

The rearrangement links TRBV5-1 to TRBJ2-7; D remains ambiguous. The CDR3 length is 12 residues. The ends were cut back, 0 bases at V and 5 bases at J, with 6 bases in the middle. Germline CDR1 is SGHRS and CDR2 is YFSETQ. CDR3 DNA: TGCGCCAGCAGCTTGGAGACCCACGAGCAGTACTTC. This translates into CASSLETHEQYF.

The V and J genes are TRBV5-1 and TRBJ2-7; 8 bases fit TRBD2. Germline-derived CDR1 and CDR2 are SGHRS and YFSETQ. V gave up 6 bases and J gave up 4 bases; unmatched junction bases: 9. The CDR3 is 14 residues long. The CDR3 region is CASKRSGRGYEQYF. The CDR3 DNA reads TGCGCCAGCAAAAGGAGCGGGAGAGGGTACGAGCAGTACTTC.

This clonotype was counted between two and nine times. The genes are TRBV12-3 or TRBV12-4 and TRBJ1-2; TRBD1 matches 8 bases. V shed 5 bases and J 6 bases; nucleotides not matched to a gene: 8. There are 14 residues in the CDR3. As DNA, the CDR3 is TGTGCCAGCAGTGCCCGGGACAGGTACAATGGCTACACCTTC. Its protein product is CASSARDRYNGYTF.

The J gene is TRBJ2-7, the V gene TRBV28; D is undetermined. Per the germline V gene, CDR1 is MDHEN and CDR2 is SYDVKM. This CDR3 is built from 14 residues. The germline V and J ends were trimmed by 3 bases and 0 bases, with 9 bases remaining between them. The CDR3 loop is CASSLTRFSYEQYF. In nucleotides, the CDR3 is TGTGCCAGCAGTTTGACCCGGTTCTCCTACGAGCAGTACTTC.

This chain uses TRBV20-1 with TRBJ2-2; D is uncertain. The assigned J gene may be wrong: the sequence end matches TRBJ1-4 better. Germline-derived CDR1 and CDR2 are DFQATT and SNEGSKA (reference sequence). This CDR3 spans 12 amino acids. CDR3 sequence: CSARELAGKLFF. DNA for the CDR3: TGCAGTGCTAGAGAACTAGCGGGAAAACTGTTTTTT.

In DNA, the CDR3 is TGCGCCAGCAGCTTCCTGGACAGGGGGGGGACAGATACGCAGTATTTT. This sequence encodes CASSFLDRGGTDTQYF. The rearrangement joins TRBV5-1 to TRBJ2-3; 10 positions match TRBD1. The germline CDR1 and CDR2 sequences are SGHRS and YFSETQ. The CDR3 has 16 residues. Unmatched junction bases numbered 6, after V lost 2 bases and J lost 3 bases.

This clonotype was recorded a few times. The CDR3 DNA sequence: TGTGCCAGCAGACTAGGGGGCTCCTACAATGAGCAGTTCTTC. This translates into CASRLGGSYNEQFF. The chain employs TRBV12-3 or TRBV12-4 and TRBJ2-1, with D perhaps TRBD1 (6 bases). The germline V and J ends were trimmed by 6 bases and 0 bases, with 9 bases remaining between them. The CDR3 runs to 14 residues.

This clonotype was counted many times. CDR3 in amino acids: CASSEAGRRFSYNEQFF. The CDR3 DNA reads as TGTGCCAGCAGTGAAGCAGGCAGGAGGTTTTCCTACAATGAGCAGTTCTTC. J is TRBJ2-1 and V is TRBV25-1; D might be TRBD2 (5 bases). Trimming pared 2 bases from V and 1 base from J, leaving 15 bases between. Germline-derived CDR1 and CDR2 are MGHDK and SYGVNS. The CDR3 consists of 17 residues.

In its sample, this clonotype was seen a few times. This chain links TRBV2 with TRBJ1-1; possible D gene TRBD1, 5 bases. This CDR3 contains 15 residues. CDR1 SNHLY and CDR2 FYNNEI come from the germline V gene. V was clipped by 3 bases and J by 0 bases, with 11 bases between them. The CDR3 loop reads CASSDPTEMNTEAFF. CDR3 coding DNA: TGTGCCAGCAGTGACCCGACAGAGATGAACACTGAAGCTTTCTTT. Using reference TRBV2 and TRBJ1-1 for the parts outside the CDR3, the full variable domain is EPEVTQTPSHQVTQMGQEVILRCVPISNHLYFYWYRQILGQKVEFLVSFYNNEISEKSEIFDDQFSVERPDGSNFTLKIRSTKLEDSAMYFCASSDPTEMNTEAFFGQGTRLTVV.

CDR3 amino acids: CAISAVAGSYEQYF. CDR3 coding DNA: TGTGCCATCAGTGCAGTAGCGGGCAGCTACGAGCAGTACTTC. This sequence joins TRBV10-3 and TRBJ2-7, with 7 positions matching TRBD2. The germline gives CDR1 ENHRY, CDR2 SYGVKD. This CDR3 spans 14 amino acids. The ends lost 4 bases at V and 3 bases at J; junction bases unmatched: 6.

The chain has TRBV7-9 and TRBJ2-3, with unresolved D. Trimming pared 5 bases from V and 6 bases from J, leaving 15 bases between. From germline, CDR1 is SEHNR and CDR2 FQNEAQ (reference sequence). This CDR3 is built from 14 residues. Here the CDR3 DNA reads TGTGCCAGCAGCCCCCCTCTACCTGGGGATACGCAGTATTTT. Translated, it gives CASSPPLPGDTQYF. Full variable domain (rest looked up from reference TRBV7-9 and TRBJ2-3): DTGVSQNPRHKITKRGQNVTFRCDPISEHNRLYWYRQTLGQGPEFLTYFQNEAQLEKSRLLSDRFSAERPKGSFSTLEIQRTEQGDSAMYLCASSPPLPGDTQYFGPGTRLTVL.

This clonotype came up many times. The chain joins TRBV9 to TRBJ2-1; D may be TRBD1 (8 bases). From germline, CDR1 is SGDLS and CDR2 YYNGEE. This CDR3 has 16 amino acids. The ends were cut back, 3 bases at V and 3 bases at J, with 16 bases in the middle. For the CDR3, the DNA is TGTGCCAGCAGCGCAAGCGGGACAGGAGGCTACAATGAGCAGTTCTTC. It is translated as CASSASGTGGYNEQFF.

V and J are TRBV28 and TRBJ2-7; a possible D gene is TRBD1 (8 bases). Trimming removed 1 base at V and 1 base at J, with 17 bases between. CDR3 length equals 17 residues. The germline gives CDR1 MDHEN, CDR2 SYDVKM. CDR3 sequence: CASSLFLGQGGSYEQYF. As DNA, the CDR3 is TGTGCCAGCAGTTTATTCCTCGGACAGGGAGGGTCCTACGAGCAGTACTTC.